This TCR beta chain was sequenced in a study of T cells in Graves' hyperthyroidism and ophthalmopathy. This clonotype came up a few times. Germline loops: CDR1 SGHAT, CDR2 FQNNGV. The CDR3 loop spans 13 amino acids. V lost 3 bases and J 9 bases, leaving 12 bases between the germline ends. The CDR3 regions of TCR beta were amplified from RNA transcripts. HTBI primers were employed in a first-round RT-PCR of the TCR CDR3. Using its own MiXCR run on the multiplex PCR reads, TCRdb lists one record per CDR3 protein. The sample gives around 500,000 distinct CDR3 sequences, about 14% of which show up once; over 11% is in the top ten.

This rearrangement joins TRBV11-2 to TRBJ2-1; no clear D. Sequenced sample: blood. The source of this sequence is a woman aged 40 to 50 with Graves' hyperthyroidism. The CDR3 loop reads CASSFRRIFEQFF. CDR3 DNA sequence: TGTGCCAGCAGCTTTCGGCGTATCTTTGAGCAGTTCTTC.